This T cell receptor beta chain was identified during a study of cytomegalovirus exposure and HLA in healthy donors (dated by TCRdb to about 2017). Background for the entire study: In an earlier analysis of 550 to 750 of the donors, 250 to 300 Gb of sequence data and some 120 million unique TCR beta sequences from some 170 million T cells were reported. Approximately 310 gigabases of sequencing data and approximately 93 million unique TCR sequences were included in an early release covering about 600 HLA-typed donors. The genetic ancestry cluster associated with self-reported Caucasian donors included about 84% of the 398 genotyped donors. The study aimed to test whether signatures of past pathogen exposure could be identified by cataloging public T cell receptors. Using immunosequencing, the study profiled T cell repertoires from about 620 subjects and related those repertoires to cytomegalovirus serostatus. In addition to the first cohort of 650 to 750 subjects, a separate validation cohort of approximately 130 different subjects was used. The study combined high-throughput TCR immunosequencing, statistical association of individual TCRs with disease status, and machine learning to predict cytomegalovirus infection status. A later analysis re-examined previously published TCR beta repertoires from just over 650 donors and added high-resolution HLA genotyping to investigate patterns of TCR occurrence. Rather than drawing on any new phenotypic data, the later analysis identified candidate immune exposures from TCR beta sequences and the way those sequences occurred across donors. An earlier analysis of approximately 580 of the donors used high-throughput TCR beta sequencing to judge whether each TCR beta V gene segment behaved as functional or pseudogenic. Donor age, sex, ethnicity and CMV serostatus were collected together with the repertoire data. A later genetic analysis took genome-wide SNP genotypes for about 65% of the 666 donors and used that subset as a discovery cohort. Every discovery cohort repertoire had been produced on one sequencing platform. HLA typing included class I and class II loci at four-digit resolution. Typing coverage differed by locus: A, B, C, DRB1 and DQB1 were typed in roughly 620-630 donors, DQA1 in 500 to 550, DPA1 in around 610, and DPB1 in roughly 470. Because of strong linkage in the cohort, a few DR-DQ haplotypes were treated as single units for association and clustering. On average, over 200,000 unique TCR beta nucleotide sequences were sequenced per donor among 398 genotyped donors of the cohort, with roughly 18% of those sequences being non-productive. Summary of the overall study and its limitations: The presence/absence analyses assumed that sequencing depth was roughly uniform across donors, and that assumption may not be true. The study gave a list of 150 to 200 TCR beta chains associated with cytomegalovirus. Some IMGT-functional V segments, including TRBV6-2 and TRBV6-3, could not be told apart with the 87-base-pair reads, so those segments were excluded. Correlated functional status among segregating V segments might reflect linkage disequilibrium, but an unknown experimental factor could not be ruled out. In a later analysis, TCR association rates were found to vary across HLA loci, with the most associated TCRs seen for DRB1 alleles and the fewest for HLA-C alleles. The sequencing pipeline was judged likely to have produced a cluster of highly shared sequence variants as a technical artifact. Because some donors lacked HLA typing at each locus, the association tests relied only on the typed subset. In a later analysis, HLA-associated TCR beta chains were found to be more clonally expanded and to have lower generation probabilities than equally common non-associated chains. A later analysis associated 15,000 to 20,000 TCR beta sequences with specific HLA alleles at a false discovery rate of 0.05. When HLA alleles, especially DR and DQ, strongly co-occurred, attributing TCR associations to individual alleles was difficult. The only immune exposure information available for the cohort was CMV serostatus. In vitro tests confirmed that a few of the cytomegalovirus-associated TCR beta chains recognize cytomegalovirus antigens. A further reported finding was that TCR beta sequences accurately predicted the HLA-A and HLA-B alleles for most subjects in the first cohort. An association between a missense DCLRE1C variant and V-gene and J-gene trimming of TCR beta chains was found in a later genetic analysis and replicated in an independent cohort. In a later analysis, most CMV-associated TCR beta chains were found to appear HLA-restricted, with HLA associations seemingly driven largely by CMV exposure. In this cohort, only TCR beta chains were sequenced, and detectable features were limited by the absence of alpha or paired-chain data. A later genetic analysis reported fewer N-insertions in productive TCRs among donors in an Asian-associated ancestry cluster than the approximately 670-donor mean. The authors suggested that the approach could potentially be extended to other disease states and immunological phenotypes. In both the original and validation cohorts, the classifier was reported to diagnose cytomegalovirus status with high specificity and sensitivity. Several of the top co-occurrence clusters appeared to be linked to parvovirus B19, influenza, CMV and Epstein-Barr virus, according to a later analysis. Most TCR sequences were observed very rarely across donors, whereas some public TCRs were present in many individuals. The earlier analysis of fewer than 750 of the donors excluded roughly 17 rarely observed V segments, including chromosome 9 orphons, because counts were too low. In an earlier analysis of over 550 of the donors, most TCR beta V segments were observed in productive rearrangements about 90% or about 30% of the time, broadly matching IMGT annotations.

The library was produced with the immunoSEQ multiplex PCR assay. The multiplex PCR relied on a mix of 60 forward primers for TCR Vbeta segments and 13 reverse primers for TCR Jbeta segments. The CDR3 region of rearranged TCR beta genes was amplified from genomic DNA with a multiplex PCR assay. The amplified TCR beta libraries were sequenced on the Illumina HiSeq System as 87-base-pair reads. As for the original processing: In a later analysis, 70 million to 95 million unique TCR beta chains were counted across the approximately 620 repertoires, and approximately 11 million of these chains were shared by at least two donors. Raw reads were error-corrected and collapsed into unique sequences by a nearest-neighbor algorithm in which closely related sequences were merged to remove PCR and sequencing errors. To assign V, D and J gene segments, CDR3 sequences were aligned to IMGT reference sequences. For a sequence to be retained, a match of at least six nucleotides was required to both a V gene segment and a J gene segment. A rearrangement counted as productive if the CDR3 had no stop codons and remained in frame with V and J, and every other rearrangement counted as non-productive. Following IMGT convention, CDR3 was defined as the stretch from the second conserved V-encoded cysteine to the conserved J-encoded phenylalanine. The earlier analysis of some 580 of the donors excluded any sequence lacking an unambiguous match to a single V gene segment. In an earlier analysis of 587 of the donors, V segments were called functional above 56.7% productive rearrangements and were called segregating when the between-donor standard deviation exceeded 5%. A statistical classification framework was developed to diagnose cytomegalovirus status using the catalog of TCR beta chain sequences. V and J gene assignment, in a later analysis, came from comparing TCR nucleotide sequences with IMGT/GENE-DB human TR gene sequences. A later analysis assigned CDR3 sequences and most-parsimonious VDJ recombination scenarios with the TCRdist pipeline. In a later analysis, each TCR beta chain was defined by its CDR3 amino acid sequence together with its V-gene family, and reads lacking a unique V-gene family were excluded. In a later analysis, 450 to 600 highly shared, low-generation-probability nucleotide sequences were removed to address suspected cross-contamination and a sequencing artifact. A later analysis calculated a clonal expansion index for each public chain from normalized within-repertoire ranks of inferred template counts. In a later analysis, generation probabilities were computed using a VDJ recombination model fitted to out-of-frame rearrangements, and the results were checked against IGoR. In a later analysis, TCR-TCR, TCR-HLA and TCR-CMV co-occurrence was scored with hypergeometric tests, and a repertoire-size bias correction was applied to TCR pairs. False discovery rates were estimated in a later analysis by permuting HLA or CMV assignments 20 times. In a later analysis, co-occurring TCRs were grouped using DBSCAN, with TCRdist sequence similarity added in when clustering inside HLA-allele-positive subsets. Repertoires with fewer than 30,000 or more than 120,000 public chains, plus five repertoires with anomalous nucleotide sharing, were excluded from co-occurrence clustering. In its TCRdb copy, this immuneACCESS table keeps in-frame sequences only and misses some clones. Where compared with another copy, unresolved V genes explain less than half of these, and the others have no known cause. V, J and clone size are taken as reported in that table, and D and trimming were inferred from the DNA itself. In this sample the table shows about 64,000 clones, 85% of which occur a single time. The ten largest clones capture approximately 12% of the sample.

Of note for this clone: The antigen it binds to is not known. No clone much larger than this one lies a single base away; base qualities are absent.

In total, more than 500 healthy bone marrow donors made up the cohort. At the time of sampling, all cohort members were nominally healthy, though unrecorded immune exposures were likely present. The donor was CMV seronegative and belonged to the group of 320 or so seronegative cohort members. Each donor provided a peripheral blood sample, and peripheral blood mononuclear cells were used for TCR beta sequencing. The Qiagen DNeasy Blood Extraction Kit was used to extract genomic DNA from the blood cell samples. CDR1 MNHEY and CDR2 SMNVEV were looked up in the germline V gene (reference sequence). V loses 2 bases, J loses 8 bases, and the germline ends lie 12 bases apart. CDR3 length: 13 amino acids, cysteine to phenylalanine. Left in the record is the CDR3 DNA by itself, 39 bases read in frame from the first base.

The TCR sequence derives from a female donor in good health and CMV-seronegative. Here the chain combines TRBV27 and TRBJ1-2; there is no confident call for the D gene. The sample comprised PBMCs. The DNA is TGTGCCAGCAGTTTAGGGCAATCCCAGGGCTACACCTTC. The resulting protein is CASSLGQSQGYTF.